This TCR beta chain was identified in a study of T cell repertoires in cytomegalovirus infection. In the study overall: CMV epitopes, recently identified HLA-C-restricted and well-studied HLA-B-restricted, were used. Both CMV infection and a matching HLA type were indicated by public TCR beta signatures.

Worth noting for this clonotype: Its matching antigen is unknown.

Trimming stripped 8 bases from V and 0 bases from J, with 2 bases between. This CDR3 region has 11 residues. Germline CDR1 SGHTA, CDR2 FQGTGA. Notes on the study in general: Summed public TCR beta family frequency identified CMV carriers bearing the relevant HLA. Predominance within the ex vivo response was attributable to HLA-C-restricted CMV-specific TCR beta clonotypes.

TCRdb re-called the reads with MiXCR, one entry per CDR3 protein. The sample gives some 71,000 distinct CDR3 sequences, about 29% of which show up once; about 60% is in the top ten. The specimen was CD8+ T cells from cultured PBMCs, collected from culture after CMV antigen stimulation. The chain uses TRBV7-3 and TRBJ2-1; D unclear. The sequence came from a human donor in good health (CMV status not recorded). Some clones in this sample may be carry-over from other donors' samples. CDR3 bases: TGTGCCAGCGGCTCCTACAATGAGCAGTTCTTC. It codes for CASGSYNEQFF.